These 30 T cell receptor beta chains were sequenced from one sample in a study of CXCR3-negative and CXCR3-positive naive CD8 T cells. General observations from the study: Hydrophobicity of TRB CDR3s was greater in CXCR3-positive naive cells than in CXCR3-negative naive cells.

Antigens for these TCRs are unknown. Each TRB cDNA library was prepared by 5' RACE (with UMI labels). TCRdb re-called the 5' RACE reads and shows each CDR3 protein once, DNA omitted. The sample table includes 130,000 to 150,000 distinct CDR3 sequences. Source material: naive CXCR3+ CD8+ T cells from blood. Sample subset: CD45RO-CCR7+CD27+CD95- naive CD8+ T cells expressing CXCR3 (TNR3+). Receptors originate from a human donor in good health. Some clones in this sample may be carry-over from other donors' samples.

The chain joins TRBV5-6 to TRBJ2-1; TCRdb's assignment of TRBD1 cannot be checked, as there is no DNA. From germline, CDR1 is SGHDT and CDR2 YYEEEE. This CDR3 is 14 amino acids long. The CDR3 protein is CASSFSTAGHEQFF.

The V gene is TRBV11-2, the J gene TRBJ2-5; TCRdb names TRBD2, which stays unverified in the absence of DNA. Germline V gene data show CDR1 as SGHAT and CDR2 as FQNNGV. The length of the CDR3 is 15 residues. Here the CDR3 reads CASSSSGGDQETQYF.

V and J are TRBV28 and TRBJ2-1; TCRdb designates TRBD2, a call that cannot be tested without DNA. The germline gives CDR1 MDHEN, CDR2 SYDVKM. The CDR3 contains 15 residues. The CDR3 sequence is CASSDTSGAYNEQFF.

CDR3 loop: CASSPASPTLAGVGNEQFF. J is TRBJ2-1 and V is TRBV12-3 or TRBV12-4; TCRdb's D gene call, TRBD2, goes unchecked for lack of DNA. This CDR3 comprises 19 residues.

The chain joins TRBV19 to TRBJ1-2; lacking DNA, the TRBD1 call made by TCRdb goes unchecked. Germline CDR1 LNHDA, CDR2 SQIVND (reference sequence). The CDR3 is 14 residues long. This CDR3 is CASSLETGTDRYTF.

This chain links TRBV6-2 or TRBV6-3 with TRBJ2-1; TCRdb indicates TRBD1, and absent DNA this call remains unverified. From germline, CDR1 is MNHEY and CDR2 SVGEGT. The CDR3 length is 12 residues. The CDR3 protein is CASSFQGNEQFF.

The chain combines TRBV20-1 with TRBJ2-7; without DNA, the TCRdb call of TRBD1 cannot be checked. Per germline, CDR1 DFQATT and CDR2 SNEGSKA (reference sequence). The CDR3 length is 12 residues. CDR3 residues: CSAREDSYEQYF.

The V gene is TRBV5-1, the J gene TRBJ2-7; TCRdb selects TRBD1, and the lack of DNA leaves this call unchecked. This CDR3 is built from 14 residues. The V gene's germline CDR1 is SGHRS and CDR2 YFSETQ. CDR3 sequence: CASSLNGASDEQYF.

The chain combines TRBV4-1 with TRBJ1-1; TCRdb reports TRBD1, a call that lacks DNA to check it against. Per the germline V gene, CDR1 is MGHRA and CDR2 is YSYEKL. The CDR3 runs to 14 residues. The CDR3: CASSQDRDGTEAFF.

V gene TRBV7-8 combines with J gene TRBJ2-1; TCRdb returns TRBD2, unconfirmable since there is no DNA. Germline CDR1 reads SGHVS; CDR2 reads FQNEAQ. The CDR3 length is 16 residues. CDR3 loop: CASSLAGLAGEDEQFF. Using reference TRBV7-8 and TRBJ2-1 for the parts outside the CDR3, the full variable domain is GAGVSQSPRYKVAKRGQDVALRCDPISGHVSLFWYQQALGQGPEFLTYFQNEAQLDKSGLPSDRFFAERPEGSVSTLKIQRTQQEDSAVYLCASSLAGLAGEDEQFFGPGTRLTVL.

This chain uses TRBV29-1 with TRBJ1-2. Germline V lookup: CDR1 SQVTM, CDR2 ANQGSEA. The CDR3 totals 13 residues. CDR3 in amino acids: CSVDGSAIYGYTF.

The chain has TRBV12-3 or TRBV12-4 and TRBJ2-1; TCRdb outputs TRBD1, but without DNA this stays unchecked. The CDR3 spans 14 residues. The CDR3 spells CASSWDPSMVEQFF.

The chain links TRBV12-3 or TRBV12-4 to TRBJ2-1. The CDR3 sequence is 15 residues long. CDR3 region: CASSTLLSSYNEQFF.

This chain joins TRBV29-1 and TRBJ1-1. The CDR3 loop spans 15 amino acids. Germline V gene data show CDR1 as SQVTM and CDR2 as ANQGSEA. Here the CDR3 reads CSVEDTGPGFPEAFF.

This CDR3 is CATSASGAGGSYNEQFF. The V call is TRBV24-1, the J call TRBJ2-1; checking the TCRdb D call of TRBD2 is not possible without DNA. The CDR3 is 17 amino acids. CDR1 is KGHDR, CDR2 SFDVKD, per germline.

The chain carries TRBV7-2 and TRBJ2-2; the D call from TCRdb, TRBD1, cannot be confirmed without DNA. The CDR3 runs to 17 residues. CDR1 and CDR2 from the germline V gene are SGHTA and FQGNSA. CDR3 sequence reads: CASSLGPARLETGELFF.

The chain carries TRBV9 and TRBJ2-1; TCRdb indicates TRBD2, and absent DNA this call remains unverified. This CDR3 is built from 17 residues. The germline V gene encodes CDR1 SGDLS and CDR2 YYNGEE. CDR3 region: CASSGLTSGSSYNEQFF.

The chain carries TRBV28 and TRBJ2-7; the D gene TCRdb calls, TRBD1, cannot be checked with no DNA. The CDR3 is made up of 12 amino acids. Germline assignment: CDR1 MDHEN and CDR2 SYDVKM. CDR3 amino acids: CASSPVGDEQYF.

The CDR3 reads CASSLEPPGANVLTF. The chain links TRBV7-2 to TRBJ2-6; no DNA is available, so the TRBD1 call from TCRdb remains unchecked. The CDR3 length is 15 residues. In germline, CDR1 is SGHTA, CDR2 FQGNSA.

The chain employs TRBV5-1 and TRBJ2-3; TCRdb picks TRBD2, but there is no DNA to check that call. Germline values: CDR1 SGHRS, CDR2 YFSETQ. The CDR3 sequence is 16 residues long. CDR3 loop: CASSILSLAFPDTQYF. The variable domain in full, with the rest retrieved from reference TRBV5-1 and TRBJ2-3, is KAGVTQTPRYLIKTRGQQVTLSCSPISGHRSVSWYQQTPGQGLQFLFEYFSETQRNKGNFPGRFSGRQFSNSRSEMNVSTLELGDSALYLCASSILSLAFPDTQYFGPGTRLTVL.

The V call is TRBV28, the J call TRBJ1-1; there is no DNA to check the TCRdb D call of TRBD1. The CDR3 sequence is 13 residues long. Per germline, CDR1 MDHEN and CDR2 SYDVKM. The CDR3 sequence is CASSLGALTEAFF.

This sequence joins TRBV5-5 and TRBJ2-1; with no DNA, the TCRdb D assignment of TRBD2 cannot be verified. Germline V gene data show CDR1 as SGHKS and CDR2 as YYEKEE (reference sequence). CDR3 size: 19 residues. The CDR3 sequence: CASSQKGTSGGPEYNEQFF.

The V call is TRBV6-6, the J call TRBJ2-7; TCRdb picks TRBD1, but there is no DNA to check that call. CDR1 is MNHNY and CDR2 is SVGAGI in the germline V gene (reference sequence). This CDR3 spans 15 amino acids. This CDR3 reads CASSSGDREIDEQYF.

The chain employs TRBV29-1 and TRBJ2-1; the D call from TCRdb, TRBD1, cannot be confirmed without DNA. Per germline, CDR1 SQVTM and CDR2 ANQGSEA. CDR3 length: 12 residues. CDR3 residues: CSGDAGDNEQFF.

CDR3 region: CASSGERQSSYNEQFF. The chain uses TRBV2 and TRBJ2-1; TCRdb calls TRBD2, which cannot be checked without DNA. Germline V lookup: CDR1 SNHLY, CDR2 FYNNEI. The CDR3 is 16 residues long.

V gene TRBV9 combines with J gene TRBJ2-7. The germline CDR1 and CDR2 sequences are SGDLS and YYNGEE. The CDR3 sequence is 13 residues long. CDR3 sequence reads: CASSSSHSYEQYF. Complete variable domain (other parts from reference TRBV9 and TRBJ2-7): DSGVTQTPKHLITATGQRVTLRCSPRSGDLSVYWYQQSLDQGLQFLIQYYNGEERAKGNILERFSAQQFPDLHSELNLSSLELGDSALYFCASSSSHSYEQYFGPGTRLTVT.

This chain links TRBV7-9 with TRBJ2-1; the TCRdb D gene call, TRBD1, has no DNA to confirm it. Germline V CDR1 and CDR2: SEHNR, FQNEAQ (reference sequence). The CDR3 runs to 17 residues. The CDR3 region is CASSLNKGGRDYNEQFF. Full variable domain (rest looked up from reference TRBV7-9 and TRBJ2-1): DTGVSQNPRHKITKRGQNVTFRCDPISEHNRLYWYRQTLGQGPEFLTYFQNEAQLEKSRLLSDRFSAERPKGSFSTLEIQRTEQGDSAMYLCASSLNKGGRDYNEQFFGPGTRLTVL.

The CDR3 spells CASSLGPEYEQYF. The rearrangement links TRBV7-6 to TRBJ2-7. Germline V CDR1 and CDR2: SGHVS, FNYEAQ. This CDR3 has 13 amino acids.

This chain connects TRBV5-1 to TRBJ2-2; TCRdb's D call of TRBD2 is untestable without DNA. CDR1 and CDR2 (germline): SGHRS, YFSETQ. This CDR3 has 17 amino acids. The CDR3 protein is CASSSRTSGGNTGELFF. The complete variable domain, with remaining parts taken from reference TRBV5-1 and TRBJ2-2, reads KAGVTQTPRYLIKTRGQQVTLSCSPISGHRSVSWYQQTPGQGLQFLFEYFSETQRNKGNFPGRFSGRQFSNSRSEMNVSTLELGDSALYLCASSSRTSGGNTGELFFGEGSRLTVL.

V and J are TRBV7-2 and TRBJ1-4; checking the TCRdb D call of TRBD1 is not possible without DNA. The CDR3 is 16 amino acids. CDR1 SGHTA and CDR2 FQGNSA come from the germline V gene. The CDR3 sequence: CASSLLWGATNEKLFF.